The clone carrying this T cell receptor beta chain was found once. The J segment lost 8 bases and the V segment lost 0 bases, leaving 2 bases of the junction unmatched. CDR3 length: 12 residues. The germline V gene encodes CDR1 GTSNPN and CDR2 SVGIG (reference sequence). Each participant's cohort was designated according to participant-reported clinical history. Original analysis: Amplification with reference gene primers provided the estimates of nucleated cell counts. The assay was immunoSEQ multiplex PCR, and TCRdb's table has in-frame clones only and misses some. V and J calls and clone size are given by that table; D and trimming were obtained from the DNA. The table records about 200,000 clones, approximately 86% of them present only once. The sample is drawn from a study of blood T cell repertoires in COVID-19.

The rearrangement uses TRBV30 and TRBJ1-2; 8 nucleotides match TRBD1. Sequenced: PBMCs or T cells enriched from blood (not recorded which). This TCR was sampled from a woman aged 25 to 45 who had been exposed to COVID-19. CDR3 bases: TGTGCCTGGAGTGTACAGGGGGTGGGCTACACCTTC. Its translation is CAWSVQGVGYTF.